The sequence of this T cell receptor beta chain was determined in a study of OX40 agonist ivuxolimab in advanced cancers. At the level of the whole study: Ivuxolimab was an agonistic, fully human IgG2 monoclonal antibody directed against OX40 (CD134), a costimulatory receptor. Partial responses were achieved by three dose-escalation patients, of whom one had hepatocellular carcinoma and two had cutaneous melanoma. The dose-escalation cohort was 82.7% male with a mean age of about 60 years, ranging from roughly 23 to 90. Intravenous ivuxolimab was administered to patients every 2 weeks at six dose levels: 0.01, 0.1, 0.3, 1.5, 3 and 10 mg/kg. The monotherapy dose-escalation portion (N of about 52 patients) of the phase I ivuxolimab trial is reported in the paper. The point of sequencing TCRbeta in the periphery was to test whether ivuxolimab changed TCR sequence diversity and drove clonal T-cell expansion. Among the approximately 50 dose-escalation patients, about 19 had hepatocellular carcinoma, around 15 melanoma, 9 renal cell carcinoma and 9 head and neck cancer. Prior anti-PD-1, anti-PD-L1 or anti-CTLA-4 therapy was permitted, and checkpoint inhibitors had been received by less than 45% of dose-escalation patients. What the research found in general, with its limitations: After ivuxolimab, CD8+ T cells had more expanded clones than CD4+ T cells on average. Low levels of normalized T-cell clonal expansion were also seen in some patients who did not respond. The antigen specificity of the peripheral T cells that underwent clonal expansion was not determined. At doses of 0.1 to 3.0 mg/kg, clonal expansion of both CD4+ and CD8+ T cells in blood was seen between baseline and week 6. Partial responders in the 0.1-3.0 mg/kg groups had among the lowest normalized peripheral clonal expansion, especially among CD8+ T cells.

To sequence the TCRbeta CDR3 region, genomic DNA was isolated from the sorted cells. TCRbeta CDR3 regions were sequenced using the immunoSEQ Assay. TCRdb mirrors the immuneACCESS table, restricted to in-frame sequences. Some clones are absent from its copies; in checked studies, under half trace to an unresolved V gene, and the reason for the others is unknown. This sample lists nearly 60,000 clones; more than 80% were detected once. Of the sample, over 0.7% falls within the top ten clones. Patients with a history of autoimmune disease or receiving systemic immunosuppression were excluded from the trial. Peripheral blood for TCR sequencing was collected from all dose cohorts at baseline, on cycle 4 day 1, and on cycle 7 day 1. The samples were taken from a phase I, first-in-human, multicenter, open-label dose-escalation trial of ivuxolimab. Adults with locally advanced or metastatic head and neck squamous cell, hepatocellular, melanoma or renal cell carcinoma were enrolled in the trial. CD4+ and CD8+ T cells were sorted separately from peripheral blood before TCR sequencing.

Details on this clone: The antigen it binds to is not known. Base qualities are not recorded, but no much larger clone differs from it by a single base.

Looking up the germline V gene yields CDR1 MNHNS and CDR2 SASEGT. The CDR3, cysteine through phenylalanine, is 15 amino acids long. Of all the DNA, just the CDR3 is kept, 45 bases in frame from base 1. V has 2 bases trimmed and J has 6 bases trimmed; junction bases matching no gene number 5. The TCR comes from an adult with an advanced solid tumor such as melanoma, head and neck, liver or kidney cancer. The chain was built from TRBV6-1 and TRBJ2-1, with 9 bases in between that match TRBD1. Sequences were derived from CD4+ or CD8+ T cells sorted from blood, sampled in a trial of the OX40 agonist ivuxolimab. The DNA sequence reads TGTGCCAGCAGTGAAAGTGGGACAGGGCTCAATGAGCAGTTCTTC. Protein translation: CASSESGTGLNEQFF.